This T cell receptor beta chain was identified in a study of shared T cell receptors in the human thymus. A remark on this clone: An end of the junction does not agree with germline; a read error may underlie this.

Here immunoSEQ multiplex PCR was the method, and the copy in TCRdb shows in-frame clones only, minus some. The table includes about 660,000 clones, about 90% detected once. CDR1 and CDR2 (germline): SGHVS, FQNEAQ. This CDR3 is 18 amino acids long. The sample was also linked to a second study, of human thymus T cells. From that second work: Surgeons resected thymus tissue during corrective heart surgery.

This receptor was obtained from a boy under three years old with a congenital heart defect. The V call is TRBV7-8, the J call TRBJ2-1; TRBD1 matches 12 bases. The sequenced sample was thymocytes. The CDR3 DNA reads TGTGCCAGCAGGTTAGAGAGTACGCGGGACAGGGGGCATGATGAGCAGTTCTTC. Protein product: CASRLESTRDRGHDEQFF.